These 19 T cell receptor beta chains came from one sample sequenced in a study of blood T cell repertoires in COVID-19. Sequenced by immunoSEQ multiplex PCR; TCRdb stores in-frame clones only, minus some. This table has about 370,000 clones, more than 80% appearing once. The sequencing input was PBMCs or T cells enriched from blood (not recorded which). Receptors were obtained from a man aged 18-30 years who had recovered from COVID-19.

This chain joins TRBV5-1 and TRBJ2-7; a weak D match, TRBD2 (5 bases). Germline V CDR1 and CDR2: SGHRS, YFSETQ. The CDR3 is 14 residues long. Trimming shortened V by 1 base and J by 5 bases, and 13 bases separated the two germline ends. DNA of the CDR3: TGCGCCAGCAGCTTGAGTGGCTACGGGGACGAGCAGTACTTC. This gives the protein CASSLSGYGDEQYF.

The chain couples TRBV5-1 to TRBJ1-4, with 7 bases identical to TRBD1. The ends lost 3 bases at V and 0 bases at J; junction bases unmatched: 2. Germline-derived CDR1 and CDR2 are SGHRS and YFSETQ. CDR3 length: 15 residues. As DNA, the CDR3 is TGCGCCAGCAGCTCCGGGACAGCAACTAATGAAAAACTGTTTTTT. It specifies CASSSGTATNEKLFF.

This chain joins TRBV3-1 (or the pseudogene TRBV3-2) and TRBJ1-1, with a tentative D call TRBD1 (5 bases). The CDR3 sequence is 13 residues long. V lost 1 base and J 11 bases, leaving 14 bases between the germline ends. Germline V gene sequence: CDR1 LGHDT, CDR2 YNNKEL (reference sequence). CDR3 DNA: TGTGCCAGCAGCCAAGGGGGCAGTCCCAAGGCTTTCTTT. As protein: CASSQGGSPKAFF.

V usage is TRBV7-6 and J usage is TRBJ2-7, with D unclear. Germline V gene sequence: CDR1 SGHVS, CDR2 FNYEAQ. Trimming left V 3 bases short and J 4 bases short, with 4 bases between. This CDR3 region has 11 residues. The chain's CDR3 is CASSFLYEQYF. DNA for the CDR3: TGTGCCAGCAGCTTCCTGTACGAGCAGTACTTC.

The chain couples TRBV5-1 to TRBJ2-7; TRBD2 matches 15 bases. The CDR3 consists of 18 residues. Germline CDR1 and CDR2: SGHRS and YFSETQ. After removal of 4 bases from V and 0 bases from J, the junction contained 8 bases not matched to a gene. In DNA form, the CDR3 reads TGCGCCAGCAGCGCAGCAGGACTAGCGGGGGGGATCTCCTACGAGCAGTACTTC. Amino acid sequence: CASSAAGLAGGISYEQYF.

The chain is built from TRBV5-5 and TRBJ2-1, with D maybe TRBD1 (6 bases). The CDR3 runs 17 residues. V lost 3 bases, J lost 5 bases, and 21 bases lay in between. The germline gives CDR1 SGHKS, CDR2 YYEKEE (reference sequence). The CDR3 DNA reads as TGTGCCAGCAGCTATGTGGGTTCCAGGGGCACCCACAATGAGCAGTTCTTC. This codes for CASSYVGSRGTHNEQFF.

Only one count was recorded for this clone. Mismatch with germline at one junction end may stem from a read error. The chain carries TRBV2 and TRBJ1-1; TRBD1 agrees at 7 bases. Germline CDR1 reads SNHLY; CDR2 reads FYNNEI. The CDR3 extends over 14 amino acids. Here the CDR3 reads CASSVEGGVPEGDF. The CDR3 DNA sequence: TGTGCCAGCAGTGTAGAAGGGGGCGTACCTGAAGGGGACTTT.

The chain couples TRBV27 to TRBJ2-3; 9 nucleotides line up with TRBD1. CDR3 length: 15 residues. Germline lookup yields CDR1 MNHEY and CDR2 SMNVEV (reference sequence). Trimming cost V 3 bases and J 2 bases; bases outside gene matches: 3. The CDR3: CASSFGTGPTDTQYF. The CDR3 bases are TGTGCCAGCAGTTTCGGGACAGGGCCCACAGATACGCAGTATTTT.

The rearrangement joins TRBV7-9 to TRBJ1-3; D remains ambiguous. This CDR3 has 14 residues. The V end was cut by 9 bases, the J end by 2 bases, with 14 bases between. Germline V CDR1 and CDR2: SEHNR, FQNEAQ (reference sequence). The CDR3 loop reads CASSPPGAGNTIYF. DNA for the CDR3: TGTGCCAGTTCCCCTCCCGGGGCTGGAAACACCATATATTTT.

The CDR3 sequence: CASSKVEGQGVFGYTF. The DNA of the CDR3 is TGTGCCAGCAGCAAAGTGGAAGGACAGGGGGTGTTTGGCTACACCTTC. V and J are TRBV21-1 and TRBJ1-2; no DNA check was done on the table's D call, TRBD1. TRBV21-1 is designated a pseudogene. The CDR3 is 16 residues long.

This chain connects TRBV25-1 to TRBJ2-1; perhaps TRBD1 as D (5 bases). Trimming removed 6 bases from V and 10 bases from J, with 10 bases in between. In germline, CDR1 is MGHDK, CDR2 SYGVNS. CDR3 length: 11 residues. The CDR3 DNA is TGTGCCAGCAGGCAGGGCCGCGAGCAGTTCTTC. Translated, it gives CASRQGREQFF.

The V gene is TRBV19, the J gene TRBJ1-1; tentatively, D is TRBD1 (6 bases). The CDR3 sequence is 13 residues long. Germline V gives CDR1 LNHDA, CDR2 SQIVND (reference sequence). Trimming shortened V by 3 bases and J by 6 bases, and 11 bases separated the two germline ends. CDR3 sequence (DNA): TGTGCCAGTAGTATTATGGGACAAGCTGAAGCTTTCTTT. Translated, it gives CASSIMGQAEAFF.

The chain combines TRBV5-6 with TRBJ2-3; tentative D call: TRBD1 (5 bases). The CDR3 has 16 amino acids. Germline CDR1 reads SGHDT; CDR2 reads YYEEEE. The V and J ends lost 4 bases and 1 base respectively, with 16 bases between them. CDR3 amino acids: CASSTTTGYGTDTQYF. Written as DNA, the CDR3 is TGTGCCAGCAGCACCACAACAGGTTATGGCACAGATACGCAGTATTTT.

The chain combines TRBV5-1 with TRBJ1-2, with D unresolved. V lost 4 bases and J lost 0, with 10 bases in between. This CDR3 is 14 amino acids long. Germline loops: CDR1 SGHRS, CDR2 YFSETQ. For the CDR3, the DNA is TGCGCCAGCAGCGCGGCAGACGCTAACTATGGCTACACCTTC. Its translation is CASSAADANYGYTF.

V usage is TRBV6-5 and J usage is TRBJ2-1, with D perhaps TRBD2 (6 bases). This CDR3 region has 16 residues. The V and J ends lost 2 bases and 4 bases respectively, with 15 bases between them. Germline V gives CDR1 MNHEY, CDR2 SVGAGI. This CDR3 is CASSYGAGLQYNEQFF. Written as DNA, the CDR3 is TGTGCCAGCAGTTACGGTGCGGGGTTACAATACAATGAGCAGTTCTTC.

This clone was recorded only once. CDR3 amino acids: CASSLVEREQFF. Here the CDR3 DNA reads TGTGCCAGCAGCTTAGTAGAGCGTGAGCAGTTCTTC. The gene calls are TRBV11-2 and TRBJ2-1; the D is unclear. Trimming took off 1 base at V and 9 bases at J, with 7 bases between the two ends. The CDR3 covers 12 residues. Germline-derived CDR1 and CDR2 are SGHAT and FQNNGV.

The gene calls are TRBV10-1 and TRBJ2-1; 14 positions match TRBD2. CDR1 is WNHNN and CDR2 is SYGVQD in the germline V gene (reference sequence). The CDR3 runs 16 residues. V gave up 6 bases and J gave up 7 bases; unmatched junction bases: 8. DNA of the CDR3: TGCGCCAGCAGCCCGTACGGGACTAGCGGGGGAAATGAGCAGTTCTTC. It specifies CASSPYGTSGGNEQFF.

The CDR3 spells CASRVQGVEEQFF. The CDR3 DNA follows: TGTGCCAGCAGAGTCCAGGGGGTTGAGGAGCAGTTCTTC. This rearrangement joins TRBV2 to TRBJ2-1; 7 bases agree with TRBD1. The CDR3 is 13 amino acids. Germline V lookup: CDR1 SNHLY, CDR2 FYNNEI. With 6 bases clipped from V and 10 bases from J, the junction kept 9 bases outside the gene matches.

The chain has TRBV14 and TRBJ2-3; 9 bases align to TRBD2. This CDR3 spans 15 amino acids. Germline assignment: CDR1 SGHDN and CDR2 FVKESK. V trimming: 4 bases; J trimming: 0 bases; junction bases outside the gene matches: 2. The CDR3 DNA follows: TGTGCCAGCAGCCTTAGCGGGAGCAGCACAGATACGCAGTATTTT. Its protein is CASSLSGSSTDTQYF. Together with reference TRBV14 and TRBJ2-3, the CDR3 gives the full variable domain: EAGVTQFPSHSVIEKGQTVTLRCDPISGHDNLYWYRRVMGKEIKFLLHFVKESKQDESGMPNNRFLAERTGGTYSTLKVQPAELEDSGVYFCASSLSGSSTDTQYFGPGTRLTVL.